This record covers a single TCR beta chain. What it recognizes is unknown. A much bigger clone sits one base away, suggesting this may be a read error. V dropped 5 bases and J dropped 4 bases, with 14 bases sitting between them. This CDR3 comprises 14 residues. From germline, CDR1 is MDHEN and CDR2 SYDVKM. The record originates from a study of T cells in Graves' hyperthyroidism and ophthalmopathy. Study observations and caveats: Blood also contained most expanded thyroid clonotypes above 0.001.

A patient was excluded if there was uncontrolled infection, other autoimmune disease, pregnancy or lactation. Amplification yielded TCR beta CDR3 regions, with RNA transcripts as the source. HTBI primers drove first-round RT-PCR of the TCR CDR3. Via MiXCR, TCRdb re-called the multiplex PCR reads, giving one row per CDR3 protein. There are about 270,000 distinct CDR3 sequences in the sample; around 22% occur only once, and approximately 60% lies in the top ten. Source material: blood. This sequence was found in a man younger than 40 with Graves' ophthalmopathy. The rearrangement uses TRBV28 and TRBJ2-5, with a weak D call TRBD2 (6 bases). The DNA for the CDR3 is TGTGCCAGCAGTCCAATAGCGGAGGTAGAGACCCAGTACTTC. Translating gives CASSPIAEVETQYF.